The clone carrying this TCR beta chain was detected a few times. The J segment lost 5 bases and the V segment lost 6 bases, leaving 2 bases of the junction unmatched. This CDR3 is 14 amino acids long. From germline, CDR1 is SNHLY and CDR2 FYNNEI. The data were taken from a study of blood T cell repertoires in COVID-19. Study-level information: COVID-19 samples from acute and convalescent phases originated in the United States, Italy and Spain. Sources were T cells, B-cell-depleted T cells, or PBMCs; the material itself was cDNA or gDNA.

In the original analysis: Amplified reference gene primers provided the basis for estimating nucleated cell counts. Clones were sequenced by immunoSEQ multiplex PCR, and TCRdb holds only the in-frame ones, with some missing. V and J calls and clone size are those listed in that table; D and trimming were worked out from the DNA. The sample gives over 100,000 clones, 60% to 75% of which show up once; approximately 2% is in the top ten. The rearrangement links TRBV2 to TRBJ1-4; 11 bases align to TRBD1. Sequenced sample: peripheral blood. The receptor was derived from a woman between 65 and 79 years old with acute or convalescent COVID-19. Here the CDR3 reads CASSWDRGNEKLFF. The CDR3 DNA reads TGTGCCAGCAGCTGGGACAGGGGGAATGAAAAACTGTTTTTT.